Sequencing of this T cell receptor (beta chain) was carried out in a study of CD8+ T cells in alopecia areata. Findings and limits, study-wide: On tofacitinib, scalp clonality and expanded CD8+ clones among top 100 fell significantly. Amid tofacitinib therapy, many expanded lesional clones stayed present in scalp and blood.

CDR1 is SEHNR, CDR2 FQNEAQ, per germline (reference sequence). The CDR3 totals 12 residues. After isolation, RNA underwent reverse transcription to generate cDNA as the sequencing template. The assay was immunoSEQ multiplex PCR, and TCRdb's table has in-frame clones only and misses some. The sample records about 180,000 clones, about three fifths being singletons. As to treatment: oral pan-JAK inhibitor, 5-10 mg twice daily. Lesional scalp punch biopsies and peripheral blood were collected from alopecia areata patients. This clone has just a few counts. The antigen remains unidentified. Its ends do not fully match the called genes, so a read error is possible.

Sequences were derived from CD4+ T cells sorted from blood, sampled at roughly week 58, from a patient treated with tofacitinib. The TCR was taken from a human donor with alopecia areata. The rearrangement links TRBV7-9 to TRBJ1-4; D possibly corresponds to TRBD1 (6 bases). The CDR3 protein is CASSIRTDRYIF. CDR3 bases: TGTGCCAGCAGCATTCGGACAGACCGTTACATTTTT.